In its sample, the clone carrying this TCR beta chain was seen a few times. Its antigen is unidentified. This specimen belongs to a study of T cell repertoires in cytomegalovirus infection. TCRdb re-called the reads with MiXCR, one entry per CDR3 protein. The repertoire consists of some 230,000 distinct CDR3 sequences, with roughly 22% occurring once and the leading ten covering 15% to 20%. Overall study findings and caveats: CMV-specific HLA-C-restricted TCR beta clonotypes dominated the ex vivo response.

In germline, CDR1 is DFQATT, CDR2 SNEGSKA (reference sequence). The CDR3 is made up of 14 amino acids. V shed 3 bases, J shed 1 base, and the junction held 4 bases outside the gene matches. The sequence was collected from a human donor in good health (CMV status not recorded). Some clones in this sample may be carry-over from other donors' samples. The sample comprised CD8+ T cells from PBMCs. The chain employs TRBV20-1 and TRBJ2-3; 7 nucleotides match TRBD2. Written as DNA, the CDR3 is TGCAGTGCTAGCTGGGCGGGGGGCACAGATACGCAGTATTTT. It yields the protein CSASWAGGTDTQYF.